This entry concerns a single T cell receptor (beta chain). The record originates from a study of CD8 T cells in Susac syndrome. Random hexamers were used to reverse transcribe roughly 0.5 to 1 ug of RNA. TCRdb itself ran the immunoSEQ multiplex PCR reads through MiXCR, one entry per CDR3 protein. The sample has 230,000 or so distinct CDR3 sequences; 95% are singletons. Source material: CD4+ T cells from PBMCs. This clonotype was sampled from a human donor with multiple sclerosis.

The CDR3 protein is CASSPLGQGYGYTF. For the CDR3, the DNA is TGCGCCAGCAGCCCGTTGGGGCAGGGCTATGGCTACACCTTC. The chain uses TRBV5-1 and TRBJ1-2; D might be TRBD1 (5 bases). The CDR3 covers 14 residues. V was pared by 4 bases and J by 4 bases, with 14 bases between. Germline assignment: CDR1 SGHRS and CDR2 YFSETQ. Together with reference TRBV5-1 and TRBJ1-2, the CDR3 gives the full variable domain: KAGVTQTPRYLIKTRGQQVTLSCSPISGHRSVSWYQQTPGQGLQFLFEYFSETQRNKGNFPGRFSGRQFSNSRSEMNVSTLELGDSALYLCASSPLGQGYGYTFGSGTRLTVV.